These 19 T cell receptor beta chains came from one sample sequenced in a study of T cells after yellow fever vaccination. TCRdb redid the calling of the 5' RACE reads with MiXCR, one entry per CDR3 protein. The sample carries almost 600,000 distinct CDR3 sequences, approximately 15% recorded once. The sequencing here drew on PBMCs, taken on the day of the yellow fever booster vaccination. These receptors originate from a man aged 25-45 years who received the YFV17D yellow fever vaccine.

This clonotype was observed a handful of times. The genes are TRBV4-3 and TRBJ2-1; 11 bases are a match to TRBD2. The trim removed 4 bases at V and 5 bases at J, leaving 4 bases unmatched. The CDR3 has 15 amino acids. In germline, CDR1 is LGHNA, CDR2 YSLEER. The CDR3 sequence: CASSPWGLADNEQFF. CDR3 nucleotide sequence: TGCGCCAGCAGCCCGTGGGGACTAGCGGACAATGAGCAGTTCTTC.

In this sample, this clonotype turned up a few times. V is TRBV20-1 and J is TRBJ2-2; TRBD2 might be the D (6 bases). The CDR3 length is 14 residues. V dropped 0 bases and J dropped 5 bases, with 10 bases sitting between them. Germline values: CDR1 DFQATT, CDR2 SNEGSKA (reference sequence). CDR3 DNA sequence: TGCAGTGCTAGAGAAGGGACTGTAACCGGGGAGCTGTTTTTT. Translating it yields CSAREGTVTGELFF.

This clonotype appeared a few times. The chain joins TRBV28 to TRBJ2-5, with D maybe TRBD1 (6 bases). Trimming left V 7 bases short and J 4 bases short, with 19 bases between. This CDR3 has 15 amino acids. The V gene's germline CDR1 is MDHEN and CDR2 SYDVKM. The CDR3 coding sequence is TGTGCCAGCACCCGTCAGGGGTTGTTTCGAGAGACCCAGTACTTC. This translates into CASTRQGLFRETQYF.

This chain uses TRBV9 with TRBJ1-6; no clear D. Between the trimmed V and J ends, which lost 0 bases and 7 bases, there was a span of 8 bases. The CDR3 extends over 14 amino acids. Germline V gene lookup returns CDR1 SGDLS and CDR2 YYNGEE. CDR3: CASSVEGSNSPLHF. The CDR3 coding sequence is TGTGCCAGCAGCGTAGAAGGGTCCAATTCACCCCTCCACTTT.

The J gene is TRBJ2-5, the V gene TRBV30, with D perhaps TRBD1 (5 bases). The CDR3 is 15 residues long. Germline-derived CDR1 and CDR2 are GTSNPN and SVGIG (reference sequence). V was clipped by 2 bases and J by 7 bases, with 20 bases between them. The CDR3 DNA sequence: TGTGCCTGGAGTTATCGAACAGGAACCAAAGTGACCCAGTACTTC. The encoded protein is CAWSYRTGTKVTQYF.

The V call is TRBV20-1, the J call TRBJ2-7; 12 bases map to TRBD1. Germline-derived CDR1 and CDR2 are DFQATT and SNEGSKA (reference sequence). Losses at the gene ends were 6 bases for V and 4 bases for J; bases not matched to a gene: 7. CDR3 length: 14 amino acids. CDR3 DNA sequence: TGCAGTGCCGTGAGGGACAGGGGGCAGTACGAGCAGTACTTC. Residues: CSAVRDRGQYEQYF.

The V gene is TRBV24-1, the J gene TRBJ2-3, with a tentative D call TRBD2 (7 bases). The CDR3 sequence is 14 residues long. Germline lookup yields CDR1 KGHDR and CDR2 SFDVKD. Trimming left V 3 bases short and J 4 bases short, with 10 bases between. CDR3 residues: CATSDGGGPDTQYF. DNA of the CDR3: TGTGCCACCAGTGATGGGGGGGGGCCAGATACGCAGTATTTT.

This clonotype was counted between two and nine times. J is TRBJ2-7 and V is TRBV28; TRBD2 matches at 9 bases. V gave up 6 bases and J gave up 4 bases; unmatched junction bases: 10. CDR1 and CDR2 (germline): MDHEN, SYDVKM. CDR3 size: 15 residues. CDR3 sequence: CASSPLAGGGYEQYF. In DNA form, the CDR3 reads TGTGCCAGCAGCCCACTCGCGGGAGGGGGGTACGAGCAGTACTTC. Complete variable domain (other parts from reference TRBV28 and TRBJ2-7): DVKVTQSSRYLVKRTGEKVFLECVQDMDHENMFWYRQDPGLGLRLIYFSYDVKMKEKGDIPEGYSVSREKKERFSLILESASTNQTSMYLCASSPLAGGGYEQYFGPGTRLTVT.

This clonotype was seen more than once but under ten times. The V gene is TRBV5-4, the J gene TRBJ2-1; D is possibly TRBD1 or TRBD2 (6 bases each). V lost 5 bases, J lost 8 bases, and 17 bases lay in between. CDR3 size: 14 residues. Germline CDR1 reads SGHNT; CDR2 reads YYREEE (reference sequence). This chain's CDR3 is CASSPPRGGDEQFF. The CDR3 coding sequence is TGTGCCAGCAGTCCACCCAGGGGCGGGGATGAGCAGTTCTTC. Supplemented by reference TRBV5-4 and TRBJ2-1, the full variable domain reads ETGVTQSPTHLIKTRGQQVTLRCSSQSGHNTVSWYQQALGQGPQFIFQYYREEENGRGNFPPRFSGLQFPNYSSELNVNALELDDSALYLCASSPPRGGDEQFFGPGTRLTVL.

This rearrangement joins TRBV4-3 to TRBJ1-5; maybe TRBD1 (6 bases). Germline lookup yields CDR1 LGHNA and CDR2 YSLEER. CDR3 length equals 15 residues. V was shortened by 0 bases and J by 5 bases, with 11 bases between the two germline ends. The CDR3 coding sequence is TGCGCCAGCAGCCAAGATCGAGGGGGACATCAGCCCCAGCATTTT. Translating it yields CASSQDRGGHQPQHF.

The sample holds a few counts of this clonotype. The V call is TRBV6-5, the J call TRBJ2-1, with 10 bases that match TRBD2. After removal of 4 bases from V and 9 bases from J, the junction contained 9 bases not matched to a gene. The CDR3 covers 15 residues. The germline V gene has CDR1 MNHEY and CDR2 SVGAGI. The CDR3 region is CASSSSLAGVLEQFF. The CDR3 DNA sequence: TGTGCCAGCAGTTCCTCTCTAGCGGGAGTCCTTGAGCAGTTCTTC.

This clonotype was detected only a few times. DNA for the CDR3: TGTGCCAGCAGTTTAGGGCCTTTCTACAATGAGCAGTTCTTC. This sequence encodes CASSLGPFYNEQFF. V and J are TRBV27 and TRBJ2-1; no clear D. Germline loops: CDR1 MNHEY, CDR2 SMNVEV (reference sequence). Deletions cut 2 bases from V and 3 bases from J, with 8 bases between. CDR3 length: 14 amino acids.

This chain connects TRBV20-1 to TRBJ2-5, with D uncertain. V was cut by 5 bases and J by 5 bases, with 15 bases left in between. This CDR3 region has 13 residues. Germline-derived CDR1 and CDR2 are DFQATT and SNEGSKA (reference sequence). The CDR3: CSAHDSNGETQYF. The CDR3 DNA reads as TGCAGTGCTCACGACTCAAATGGGGAGACCCAGTACTTC.

This rearrangement joins TRBV28 to TRBJ2-1; 12 bases match TRBD1. The J segment lost 7 bases and the V segment lost 6 bases, leaving 4 bases of the junction unmatched. This CDR3 is 14 amino acids long. CDR1 is MDHEN and CDR2 is SYDVKM in the germline V gene. CDR3 region: CASRGQGAGNEQFF. The DNA of the CDR3 is TGTGCCAGCAGGGGACAGGGGGCCGGTAATGAGCAGTTCTTC. The variable domain in full, completed from reference TRBV28 and TRBJ2-1, reads DVKVTQSSRYLVKRTGEKVFLECVQDMDHENMFWYRQDPGLGLRLIYFSYDVKMKEKGDIPEGYSVSREKKERFSLILESASTNQTSMYLCASRGQGAGNEQFFGPGTRLTVL.

This clonotype was seen a handful of times. The rearrangement links TRBV7-3 to TRBJ2-2, with D possibly matching TRBD1 (5 bases). There are 15 residues in the CDR3. The V gene's germline CDR1 is SGHTA and CDR2 FQGTGA. With 1 base removed from V and 6 bases from J, the gap between germline ends came to 12 bases. Written as DNA, the CDR3 is TGTGCCAGCAGCTTAAGCGCGACAGACCCCGGGGAGCTGTTTTTT. It translates to CASSLSATDPGELFF.

The genes are TRBV5-1 and TRBJ2-7; TRBD2 matches at 9 bases. Looked up from germline, CDR1 is SGHRS and CDR2 is YFSETQ. After removal of 3 bases from V and 0 bases from J, the junction contained 25 bases not matched to a gene. The CDR3 runs to 22 residues. CDR3 amino acids: CASSSGGGASGGFHQSSYEQYF. CDR3 nucleotides: TGCGCCAGCAGCTCTGGGGGGGGAGCGAGCGGGGGGTTCCACCAGAGCTCCTACGAGCAGTACTTC.

This clonotype has more than one count but fewer than ten. The J gene is TRBJ2-5, the V gene TRBV3-1, with no clear D. Trimming left V 0 bases short and J 8 bases short, with 10 bases between. Germline V lookup: CDR1 LGHDT, CDR2 YNNKEL (reference sequence). This CDR3 contains 13 residues. The CDR3 DNA reads TGTGCCAGCAGCCAAGACCCGCCTCCTACCCAGTACTTC. It specifies CASSQDPPPTQYF.

This clonotype has more than one count but fewer than ten. The gene calls are TRBV20-1 and TRBJ2-2; D is unclear. V lost 6 bases and J 4 bases, leaving 12 bases between the germline ends. This CDR3 has 13 amino acids. The germline CDR1 and CDR2 sequences are DFQATT and SNEGSKA (reference sequence). As DNA, the CDR3 is TGCAGTGCCCCCCCGGTAGTCACCGGGGAGCTGTTTTTT. Protein sequence: CSAPPVVTGELFF.

This clonotype has only a few counts. The J gene is TRBJ2-3, the V gene TRBV4-3, with TRBD1 as a possible D gene (5 bases). The CDR3 is 17 amino acids. Germline V CDR1 and CDR2: LGHNA, YSLEER. The germline V and J ends were trimmed by 5 bases and 0 bases, with 18 bases remaining between them. CDR3 nucleotides: TGCGCCAGCAGCTCCCGGACGGTGGGGCTTAGCACAGATACGCAGTATTTT. This gives the protein CASSSRTVGLSTDTQYF.